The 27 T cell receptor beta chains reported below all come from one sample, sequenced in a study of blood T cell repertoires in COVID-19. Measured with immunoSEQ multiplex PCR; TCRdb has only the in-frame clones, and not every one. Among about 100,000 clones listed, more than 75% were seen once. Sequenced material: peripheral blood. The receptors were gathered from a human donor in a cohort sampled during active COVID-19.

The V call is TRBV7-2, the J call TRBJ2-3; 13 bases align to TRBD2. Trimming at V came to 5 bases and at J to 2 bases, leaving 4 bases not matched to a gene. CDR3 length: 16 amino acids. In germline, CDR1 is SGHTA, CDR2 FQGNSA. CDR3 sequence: CASSTGLAGFTDTQYF. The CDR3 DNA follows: TGTGCCAGCAGCACGGGACTAGCGGGATTCACAGATACGCAGTATTTT.

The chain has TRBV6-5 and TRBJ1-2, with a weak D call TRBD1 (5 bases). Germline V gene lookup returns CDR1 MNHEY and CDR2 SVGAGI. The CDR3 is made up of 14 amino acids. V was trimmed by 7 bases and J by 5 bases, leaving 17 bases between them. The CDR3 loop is CASTQSKDIYGYTF. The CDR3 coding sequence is TGTGCCAGCACCCAAAGTAAGGACATTTATGGCTACACCTTC.

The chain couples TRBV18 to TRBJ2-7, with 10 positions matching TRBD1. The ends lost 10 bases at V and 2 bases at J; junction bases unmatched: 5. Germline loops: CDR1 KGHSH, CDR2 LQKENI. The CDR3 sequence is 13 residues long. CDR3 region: CATAGQGAYEQYF. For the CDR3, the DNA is TGTGCCACCGCCGGACAGGGGGCCTACGAGCAGTACTTC. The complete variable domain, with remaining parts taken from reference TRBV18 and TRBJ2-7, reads NAGVMQNPRHLVRRRGQEARLRCSPMKGHSHVYWYRQLPEEGLKFMVYLQKENIIDESGMPKERFSAEFPKEGPSILRIQQVVRGDSAAYFCATAGQGAYEQYFGPGTRLTVT.

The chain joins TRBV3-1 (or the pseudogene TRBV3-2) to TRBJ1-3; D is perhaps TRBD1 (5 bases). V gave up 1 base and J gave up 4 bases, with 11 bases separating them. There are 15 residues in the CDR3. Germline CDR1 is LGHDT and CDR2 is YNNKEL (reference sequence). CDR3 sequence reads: CASSQAAGNGNTIYF. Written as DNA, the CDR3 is TGTGCCAGCAGCCAAGCTGCAGGGAACGGAAACACCATATATTTT.

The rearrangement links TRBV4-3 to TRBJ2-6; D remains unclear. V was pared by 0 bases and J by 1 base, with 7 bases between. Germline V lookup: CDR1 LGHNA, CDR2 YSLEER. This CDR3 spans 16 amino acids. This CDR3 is CASSQDPQSGANVLTF. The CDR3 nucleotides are TGCGCCAGCAGCCAAGATCCCCAGTCTGGGGCCAACGTCCTGACTTTC.

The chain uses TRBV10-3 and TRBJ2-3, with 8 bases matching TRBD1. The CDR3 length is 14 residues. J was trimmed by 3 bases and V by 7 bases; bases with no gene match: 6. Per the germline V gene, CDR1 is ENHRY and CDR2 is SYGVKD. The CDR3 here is CAITTGQGTDTQYF. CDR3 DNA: TGTGCCATCACCACCGGACAGGGAACAGATACGCAGTATTTT.

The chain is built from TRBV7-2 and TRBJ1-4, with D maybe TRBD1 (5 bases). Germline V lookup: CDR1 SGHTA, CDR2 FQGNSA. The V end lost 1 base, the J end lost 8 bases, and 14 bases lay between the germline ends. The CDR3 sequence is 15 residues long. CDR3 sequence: CASSLVGGIGEKLFF. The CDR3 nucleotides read TGTGCCAGCAGCTTAGTGGGGGGAATTGGAGAAAAACTGTTTTTT.

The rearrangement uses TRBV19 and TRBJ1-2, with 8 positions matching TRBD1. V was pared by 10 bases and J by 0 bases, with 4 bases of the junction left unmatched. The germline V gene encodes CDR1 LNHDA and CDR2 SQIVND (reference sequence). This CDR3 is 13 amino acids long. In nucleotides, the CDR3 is TGTGCCACCTCACAGGGGGCTAACTATGGCTACACCTTC. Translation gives CATSQGANYGYTF.

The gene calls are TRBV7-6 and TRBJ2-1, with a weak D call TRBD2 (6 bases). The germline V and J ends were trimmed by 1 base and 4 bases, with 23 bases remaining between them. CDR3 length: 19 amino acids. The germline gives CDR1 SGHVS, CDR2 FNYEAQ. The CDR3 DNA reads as TGTGCCAGCAGCTTAGGGCTAGCGCGTCCCTCTTACCCTTACAATGAGCAGTTCTTC. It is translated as CASSLGLARPSYPYNEQFF.

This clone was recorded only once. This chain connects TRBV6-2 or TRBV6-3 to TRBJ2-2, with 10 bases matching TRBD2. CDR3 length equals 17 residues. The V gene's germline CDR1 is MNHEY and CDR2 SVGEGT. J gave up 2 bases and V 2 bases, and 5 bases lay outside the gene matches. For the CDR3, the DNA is TGTGCCAGCAGTTACCCCCTAGCGGGAGTTAACACCGGGGAGCTGTTTTTT. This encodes CASSYPLAGVNTGELFF.

Here the CDR3 reads CASSYSGQTRGQYF. Written as DNA, the CDR3 is TGTGCCAGCAGTTACTCCGGACAGACCAGAGGGCAGTACTTC. The chain links TRBV6-5 to TRBJ2-7, with D tentatively TRBD1 (6 bases). The CDR3 is made up of 14 amino acids. The ends were cut back, 0 bases at V and 9 bases at J, with 15 bases in the middle. Germline values: CDR1 MNHEY, CDR2 SVGAGI.

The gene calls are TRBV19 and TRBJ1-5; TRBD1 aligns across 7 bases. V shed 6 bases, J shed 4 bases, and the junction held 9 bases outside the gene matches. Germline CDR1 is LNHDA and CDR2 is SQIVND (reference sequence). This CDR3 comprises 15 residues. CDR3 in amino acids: CASSLQGRWNQPQHF. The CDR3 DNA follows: TGTGCCAGTAGCTTACAGGGGCGCTGGAATCAGCCCCAGCATTTT.

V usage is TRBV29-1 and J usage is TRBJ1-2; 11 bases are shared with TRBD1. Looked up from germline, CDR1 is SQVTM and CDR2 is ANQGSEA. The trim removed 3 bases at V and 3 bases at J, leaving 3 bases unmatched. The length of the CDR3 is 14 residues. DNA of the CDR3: TGCAGCGTTGACCGGACAGGGGGCGACTATGGCTACACCTTC. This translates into CSVDRTGGDYGYTF.

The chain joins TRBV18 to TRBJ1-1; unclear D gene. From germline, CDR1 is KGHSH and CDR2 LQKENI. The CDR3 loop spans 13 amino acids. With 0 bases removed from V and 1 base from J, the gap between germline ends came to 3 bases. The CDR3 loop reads CASSPPANTEAFF. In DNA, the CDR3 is TGTGCCAGCTCACCACCGGCGAACACTGAAGCTTTCTTT.

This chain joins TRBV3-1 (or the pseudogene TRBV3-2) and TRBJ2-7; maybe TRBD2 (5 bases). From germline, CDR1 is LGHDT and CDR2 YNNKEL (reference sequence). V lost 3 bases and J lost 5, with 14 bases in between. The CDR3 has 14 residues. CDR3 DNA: TGTGCCAGCAGCCATGGACTGTCAGAGAACGAGCAGTACTTC. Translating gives CASSHGLSENEQYF.

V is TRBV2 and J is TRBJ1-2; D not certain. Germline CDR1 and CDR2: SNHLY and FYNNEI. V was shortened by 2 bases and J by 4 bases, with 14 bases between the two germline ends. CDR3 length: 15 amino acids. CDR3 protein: CASSELTGGPYGYTF. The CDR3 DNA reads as TGTGCCAGCAGTGAATTGACTGGCGGCCCCTATGGCTACACCTTC. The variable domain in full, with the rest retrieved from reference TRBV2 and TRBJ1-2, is EPEVTQTPSHQVTQMGQEVILRCVPISNHLYFYWYRQILGQKVEFLVSFYNNEISEKSEIFDDQFSVERPDGSNFTLKIRSTKLEDSAMYFCASSELTGGPYGYTFGSGTRLTVV.

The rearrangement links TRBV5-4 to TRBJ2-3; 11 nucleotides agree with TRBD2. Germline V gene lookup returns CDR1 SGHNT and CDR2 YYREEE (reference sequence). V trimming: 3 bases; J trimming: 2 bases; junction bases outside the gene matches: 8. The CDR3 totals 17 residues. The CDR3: CASSYGGLAGSTDTQYF. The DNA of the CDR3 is TGTGCCAGCAGCTACGGCGGACTAGCGGGTTCCACAGATACGCAGTATTTT.

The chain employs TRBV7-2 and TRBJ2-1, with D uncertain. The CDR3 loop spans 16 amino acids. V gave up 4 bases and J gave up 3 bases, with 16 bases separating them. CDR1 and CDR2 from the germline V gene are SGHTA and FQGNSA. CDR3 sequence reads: CASSSGPNFFYNEQFF. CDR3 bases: TGTGCCAGCAGCTCTGGCCCCAATTTTTTCTACAATGAGCAGTTCTTC.

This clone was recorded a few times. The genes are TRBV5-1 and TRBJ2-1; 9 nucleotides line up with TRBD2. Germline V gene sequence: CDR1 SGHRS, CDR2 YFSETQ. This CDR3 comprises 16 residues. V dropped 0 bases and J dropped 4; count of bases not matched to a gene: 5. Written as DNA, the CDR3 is TGCGCCAGCAGCTTGGTTAGTAGCGGGAGATACAATGAGCAGTTCTTC. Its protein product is CASSLVSSGRYNEQFF.

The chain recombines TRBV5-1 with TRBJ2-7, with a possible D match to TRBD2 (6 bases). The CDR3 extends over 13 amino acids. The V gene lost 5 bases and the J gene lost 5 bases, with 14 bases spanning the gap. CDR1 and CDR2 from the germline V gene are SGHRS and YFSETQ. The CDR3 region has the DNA TGCGCCAGCAGGCGGGGACCACGTAACGAGCAGTACTTC. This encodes CASRRGPRNEQYF. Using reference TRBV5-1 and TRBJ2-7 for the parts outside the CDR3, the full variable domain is KAGVTQTPRYLIKTRGQQVTLSCSPISGHRSVSWYQQTPGQGLQFLFEYFSETQRNKGNFPGRFSGRQFSNSRSEMNVSTLELGDSALYLCASRRGPRNEQYFGPGTRLTVT.

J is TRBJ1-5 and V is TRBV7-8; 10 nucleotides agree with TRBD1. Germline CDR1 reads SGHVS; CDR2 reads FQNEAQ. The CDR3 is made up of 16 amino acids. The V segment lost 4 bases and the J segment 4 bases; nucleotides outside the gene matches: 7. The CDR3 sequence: CASSSRDRGSNQPQHF. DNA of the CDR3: TGTGCCAGCAGCTCTCGGGACAGGGGATCAAATCAGCCCCAGCATTTT.

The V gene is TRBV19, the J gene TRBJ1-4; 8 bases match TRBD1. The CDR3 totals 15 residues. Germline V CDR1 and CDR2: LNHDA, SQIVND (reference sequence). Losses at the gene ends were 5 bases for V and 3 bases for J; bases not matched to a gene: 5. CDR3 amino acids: CASSDRGSPNEKLFF. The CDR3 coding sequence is TGTGCCAGTAGTGACAGGGGTTCACCTAATGAAAAACTGTTTTTT.

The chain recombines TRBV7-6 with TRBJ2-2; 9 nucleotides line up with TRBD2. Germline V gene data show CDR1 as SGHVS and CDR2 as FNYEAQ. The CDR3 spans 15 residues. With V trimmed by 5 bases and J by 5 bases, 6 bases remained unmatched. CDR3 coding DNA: TGTGCCAGCAGCACAGCGGGAGGAAATACCGGGGAGCTGTTTTTT. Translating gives CASSTAGGNTGELFF.

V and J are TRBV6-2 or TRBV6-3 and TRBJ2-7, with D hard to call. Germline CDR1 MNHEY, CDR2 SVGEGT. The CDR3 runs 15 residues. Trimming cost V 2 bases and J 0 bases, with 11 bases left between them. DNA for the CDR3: TGTGCCAGCAGTTACCCCCAATTGAGCTCCTACGAGCAGTACTTC. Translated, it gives CASSYPQLSSYEQYF.

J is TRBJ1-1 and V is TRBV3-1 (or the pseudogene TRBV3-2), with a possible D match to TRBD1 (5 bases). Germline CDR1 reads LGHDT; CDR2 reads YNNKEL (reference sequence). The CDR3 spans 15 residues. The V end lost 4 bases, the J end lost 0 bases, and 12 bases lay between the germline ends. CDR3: CASSPAGLMNTEAFF. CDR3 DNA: TGTGCCAGCAGCCCAGCGGGACTTATGAACACTGAAGCTTTCTTT.

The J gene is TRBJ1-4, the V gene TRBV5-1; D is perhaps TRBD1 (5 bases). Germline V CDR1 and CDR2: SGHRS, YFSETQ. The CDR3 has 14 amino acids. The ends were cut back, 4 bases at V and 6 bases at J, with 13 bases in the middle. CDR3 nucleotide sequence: TGCGCCAGCAGCCTCGCATGGGGGGATGAAAAACTGTTTTTT. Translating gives CASSLAWGDEKLFF.

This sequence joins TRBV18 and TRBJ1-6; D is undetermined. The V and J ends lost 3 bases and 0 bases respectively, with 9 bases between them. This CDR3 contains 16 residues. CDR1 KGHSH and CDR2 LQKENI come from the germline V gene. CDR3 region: CASSPLSTSYNSPLHF. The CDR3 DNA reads TGTGCCAGCTCACCCCTATCAACCTCCTATAATTCACCCCTCCACTTT.